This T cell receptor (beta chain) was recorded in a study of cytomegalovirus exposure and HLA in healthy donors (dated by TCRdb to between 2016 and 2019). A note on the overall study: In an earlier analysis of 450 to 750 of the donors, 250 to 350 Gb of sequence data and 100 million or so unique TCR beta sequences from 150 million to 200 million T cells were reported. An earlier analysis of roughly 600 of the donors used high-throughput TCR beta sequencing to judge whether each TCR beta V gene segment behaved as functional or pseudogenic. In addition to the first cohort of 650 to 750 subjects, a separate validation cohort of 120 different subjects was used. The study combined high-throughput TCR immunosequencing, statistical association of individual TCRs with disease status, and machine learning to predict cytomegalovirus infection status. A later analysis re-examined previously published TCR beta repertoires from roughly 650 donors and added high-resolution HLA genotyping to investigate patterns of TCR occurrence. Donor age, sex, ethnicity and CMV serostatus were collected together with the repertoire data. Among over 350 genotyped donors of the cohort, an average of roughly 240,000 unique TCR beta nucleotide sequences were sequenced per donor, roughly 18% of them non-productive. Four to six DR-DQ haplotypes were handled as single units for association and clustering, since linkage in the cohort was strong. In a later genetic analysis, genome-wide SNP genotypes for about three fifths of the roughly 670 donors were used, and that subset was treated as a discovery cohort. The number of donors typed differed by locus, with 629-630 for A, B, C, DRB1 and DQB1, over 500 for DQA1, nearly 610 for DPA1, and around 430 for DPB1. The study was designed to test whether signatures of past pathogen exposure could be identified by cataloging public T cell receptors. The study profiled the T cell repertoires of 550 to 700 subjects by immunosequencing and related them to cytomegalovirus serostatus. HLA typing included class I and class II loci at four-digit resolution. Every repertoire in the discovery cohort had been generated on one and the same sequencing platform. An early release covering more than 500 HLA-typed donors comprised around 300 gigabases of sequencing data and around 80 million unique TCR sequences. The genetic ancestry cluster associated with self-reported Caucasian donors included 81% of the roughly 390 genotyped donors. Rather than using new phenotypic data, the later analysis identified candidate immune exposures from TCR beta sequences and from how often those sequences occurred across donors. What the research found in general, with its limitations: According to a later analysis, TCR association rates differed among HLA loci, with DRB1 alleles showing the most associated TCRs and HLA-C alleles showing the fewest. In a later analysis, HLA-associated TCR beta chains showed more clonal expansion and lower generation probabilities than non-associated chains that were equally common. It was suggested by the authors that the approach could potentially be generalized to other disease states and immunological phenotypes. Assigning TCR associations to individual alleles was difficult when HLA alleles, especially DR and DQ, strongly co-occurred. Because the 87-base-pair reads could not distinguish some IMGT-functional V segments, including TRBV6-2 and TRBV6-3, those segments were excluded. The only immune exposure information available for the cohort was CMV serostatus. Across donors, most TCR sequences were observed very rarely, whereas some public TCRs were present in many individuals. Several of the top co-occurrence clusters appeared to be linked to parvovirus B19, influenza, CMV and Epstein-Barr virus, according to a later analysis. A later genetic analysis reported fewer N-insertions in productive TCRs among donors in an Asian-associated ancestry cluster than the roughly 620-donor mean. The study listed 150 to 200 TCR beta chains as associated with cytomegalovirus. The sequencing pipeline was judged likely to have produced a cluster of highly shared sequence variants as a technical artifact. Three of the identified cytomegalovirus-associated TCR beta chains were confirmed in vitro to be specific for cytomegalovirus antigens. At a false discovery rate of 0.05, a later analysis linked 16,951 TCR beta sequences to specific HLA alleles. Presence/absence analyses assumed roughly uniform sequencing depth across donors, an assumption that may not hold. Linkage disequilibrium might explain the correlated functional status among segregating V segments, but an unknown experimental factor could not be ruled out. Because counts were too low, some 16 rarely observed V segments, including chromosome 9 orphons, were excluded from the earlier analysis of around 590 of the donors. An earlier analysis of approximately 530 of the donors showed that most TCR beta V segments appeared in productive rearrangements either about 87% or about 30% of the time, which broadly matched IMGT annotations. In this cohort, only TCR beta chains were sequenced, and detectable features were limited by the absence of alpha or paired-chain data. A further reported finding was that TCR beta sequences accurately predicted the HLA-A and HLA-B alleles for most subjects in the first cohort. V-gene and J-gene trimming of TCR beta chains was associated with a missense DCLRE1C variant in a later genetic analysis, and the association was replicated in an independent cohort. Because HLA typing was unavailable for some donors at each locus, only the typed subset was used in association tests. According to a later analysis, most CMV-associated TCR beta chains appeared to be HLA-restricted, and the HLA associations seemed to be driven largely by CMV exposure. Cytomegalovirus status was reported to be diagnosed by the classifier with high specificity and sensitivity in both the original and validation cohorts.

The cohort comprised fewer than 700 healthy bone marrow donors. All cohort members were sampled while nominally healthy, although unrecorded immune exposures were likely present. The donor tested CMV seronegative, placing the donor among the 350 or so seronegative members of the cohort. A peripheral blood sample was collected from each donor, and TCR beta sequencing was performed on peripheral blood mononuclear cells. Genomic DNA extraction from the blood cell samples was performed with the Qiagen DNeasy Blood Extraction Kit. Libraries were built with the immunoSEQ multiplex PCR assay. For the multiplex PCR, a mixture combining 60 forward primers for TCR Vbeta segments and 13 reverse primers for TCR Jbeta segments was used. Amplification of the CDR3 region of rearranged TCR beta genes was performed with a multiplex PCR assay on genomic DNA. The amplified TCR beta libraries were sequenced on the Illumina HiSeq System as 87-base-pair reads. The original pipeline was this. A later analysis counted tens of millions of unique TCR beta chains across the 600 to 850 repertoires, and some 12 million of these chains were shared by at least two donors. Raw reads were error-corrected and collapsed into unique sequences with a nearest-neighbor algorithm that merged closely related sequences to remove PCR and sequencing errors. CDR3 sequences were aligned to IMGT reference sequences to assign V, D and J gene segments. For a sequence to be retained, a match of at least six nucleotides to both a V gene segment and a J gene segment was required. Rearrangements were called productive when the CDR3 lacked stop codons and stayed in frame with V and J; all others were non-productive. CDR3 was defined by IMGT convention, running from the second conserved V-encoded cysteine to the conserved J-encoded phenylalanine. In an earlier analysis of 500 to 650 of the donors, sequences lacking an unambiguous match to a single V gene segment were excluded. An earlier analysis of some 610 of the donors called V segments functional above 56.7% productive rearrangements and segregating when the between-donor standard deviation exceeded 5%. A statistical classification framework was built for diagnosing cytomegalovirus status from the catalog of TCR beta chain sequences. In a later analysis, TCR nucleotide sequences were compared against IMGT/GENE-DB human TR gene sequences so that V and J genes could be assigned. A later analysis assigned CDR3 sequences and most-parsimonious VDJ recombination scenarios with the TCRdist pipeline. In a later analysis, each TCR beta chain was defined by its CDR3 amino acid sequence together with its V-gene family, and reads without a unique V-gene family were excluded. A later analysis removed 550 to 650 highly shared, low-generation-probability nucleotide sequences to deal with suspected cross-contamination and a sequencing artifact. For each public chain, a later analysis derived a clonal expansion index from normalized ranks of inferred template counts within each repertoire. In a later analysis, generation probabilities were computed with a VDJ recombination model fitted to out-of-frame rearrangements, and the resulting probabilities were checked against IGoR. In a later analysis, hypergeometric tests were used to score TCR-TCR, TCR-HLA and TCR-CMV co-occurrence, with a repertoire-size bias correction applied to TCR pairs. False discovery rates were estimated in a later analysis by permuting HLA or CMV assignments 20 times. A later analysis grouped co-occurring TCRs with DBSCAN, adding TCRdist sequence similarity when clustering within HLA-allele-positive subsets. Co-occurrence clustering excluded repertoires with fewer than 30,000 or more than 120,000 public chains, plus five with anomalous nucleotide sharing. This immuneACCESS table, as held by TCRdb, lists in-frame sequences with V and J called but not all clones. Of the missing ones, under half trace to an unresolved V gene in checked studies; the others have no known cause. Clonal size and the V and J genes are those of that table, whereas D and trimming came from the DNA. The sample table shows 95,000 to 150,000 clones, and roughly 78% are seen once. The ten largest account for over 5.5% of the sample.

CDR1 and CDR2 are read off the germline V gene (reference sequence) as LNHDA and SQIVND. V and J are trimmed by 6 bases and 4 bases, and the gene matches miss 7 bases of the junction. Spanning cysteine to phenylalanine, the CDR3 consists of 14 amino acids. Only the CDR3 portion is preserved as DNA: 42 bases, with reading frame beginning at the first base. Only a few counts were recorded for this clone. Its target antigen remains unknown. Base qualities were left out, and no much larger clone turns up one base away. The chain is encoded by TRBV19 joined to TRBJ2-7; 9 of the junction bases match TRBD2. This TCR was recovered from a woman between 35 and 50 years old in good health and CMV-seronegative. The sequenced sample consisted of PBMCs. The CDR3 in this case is CASSSMGLAYEQYF. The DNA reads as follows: TGTGCCAGTAGCTCAATGGGACTAGCATACGAGCAGTACTTC.